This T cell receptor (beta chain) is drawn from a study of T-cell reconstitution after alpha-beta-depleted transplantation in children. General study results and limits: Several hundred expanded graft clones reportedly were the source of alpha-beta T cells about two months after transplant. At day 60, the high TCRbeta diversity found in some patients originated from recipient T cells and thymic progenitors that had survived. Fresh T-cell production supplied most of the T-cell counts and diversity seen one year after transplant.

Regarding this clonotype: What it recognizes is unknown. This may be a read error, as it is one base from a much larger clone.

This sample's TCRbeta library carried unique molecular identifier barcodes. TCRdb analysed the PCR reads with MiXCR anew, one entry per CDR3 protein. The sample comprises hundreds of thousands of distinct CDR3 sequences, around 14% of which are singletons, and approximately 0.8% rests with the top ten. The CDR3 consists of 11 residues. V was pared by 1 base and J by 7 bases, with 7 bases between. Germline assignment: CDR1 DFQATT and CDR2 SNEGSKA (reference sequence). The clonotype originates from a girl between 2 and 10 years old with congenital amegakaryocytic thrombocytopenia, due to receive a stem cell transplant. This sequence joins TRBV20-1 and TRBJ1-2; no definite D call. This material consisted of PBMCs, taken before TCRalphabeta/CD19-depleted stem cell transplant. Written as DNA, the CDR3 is TGCAGTGCTAGAGGGAGCTGTGGCTACACCTTC. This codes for CSARGSCGYTF.